These T cell receptor beta chains were read from a single sample in a study of human T cells and chemical hapten exposure. One entry per CDR3 protein, called by TCRdb with MiXCR from the RACE reads. This sample has over 85,000 distinct CDR3 sequences, with roughly 8.5% found just once. The specimen was whole blood. These TCRs come from a female donor in good health. Some clones in this sample may be carry-over from other donors' samples. Both conserved end residues are trimmed from each CDR3. Each record gives: V gene, D gene, CDR3 protein. A D gene is named only where the DNA matches it firmly.

TRBV6-5 TRBD1 ASSRDRKETQY
TRBV28 TRBD1 ASSFGTGGTGELF
TRBV7-3 TRBD1 ASSPQGDPYNEQF
TRBV28 - ASSSLDSRRNEKLF
TRBV7-9 TRBD2 ASSRRGTSGSTGELF
TRBV11-2 - AATQEPGYT
TRBV29-1 - SVGVGNQPQN
TRBV6-4 - ASSENQPQH
TRBV21-1 - ASSKERLTGGTYEQY
TRBV20-1 TRBD1 SARLWGQGRTKNIQY
TRBV20-1 - SARDLGGYQPQH
TRBV29-1 TRBD2 SVEDRLAATTDTQY
TRBV6-1 - ASRLDLQVSTDTQY
TRBV12-3/TRBV12-4 TRBD2 ASSSLSGRRTDTQY
TRBV2 - ASRLEGYNEQF
TRBV20-1 - SARNPLLDGYT
TRBV6-5 - ASTSGPNSPLH
TRBV2 TRBD1 ASSVGTGSSYEQY
TRBV6-1 - ASSETQPQH
TRBV3-1 - ASSPRTGFYEQY
TRBV5-4 - ASSFPLQGGETQY
TRBV2 TRBD1 ASSPDGTGNTYEQY
TRBV6-2/TRBV6-3 - ASSYGGTGANVLT
TRBV3-1 - ASSQDGGEGYT
TRBV21-1 - ASSKKVIPGQGCTDTQY
TRBV28 - ASRRGTTDTQY
TRBV6-1 TRBD2 ASTGGDHNEQF
TRBV28 TRBD1 ASTILMLGQTLYTNSPLH
TRBV7-8 TRBD1 ASSLQTGGVDGYT
TRBV3-1 - ASSQFAGEQY
TRBV3-1 - ASSHEGAGELF
TRBV27 TRBD2 ASSLSGTSGNIQY
TRBV20-1 - SARDSTRAAGGEYSPLH
TRBV5-1 - ASSLVPAYEQY
TRBV7-6 - ASSFTESTGELF
TRBV6-5 TRBD1 ASSSGGQGVVEAF
TRBV5-1 TRBD1 ASSLEGGANQPQH